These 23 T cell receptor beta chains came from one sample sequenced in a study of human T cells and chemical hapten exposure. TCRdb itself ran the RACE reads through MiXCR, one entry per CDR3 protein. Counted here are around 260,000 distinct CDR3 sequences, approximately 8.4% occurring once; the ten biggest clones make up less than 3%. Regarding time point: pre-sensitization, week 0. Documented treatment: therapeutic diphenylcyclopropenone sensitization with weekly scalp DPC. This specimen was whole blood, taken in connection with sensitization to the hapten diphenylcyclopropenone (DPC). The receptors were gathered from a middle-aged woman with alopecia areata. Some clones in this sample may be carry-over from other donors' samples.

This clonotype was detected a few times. In DNA form, the CDR3 reads TGCGCCAGCAGCCCTAAGGCAGGGGAGAATGAGCAGTTCTTC. Amino acid sequence: CASSPKAGENEQFF. The chain couples TRBV4-3 to TRBJ2-1, with TRBD1 as a possible D gene (6 bases). Germline V gene sequence: CDR1 LGHNA, CDR2 YSLEER. The CDR3 length is 14 residues. V was cut by 4 bases and J by 7 bases, with 14 bases left in between.

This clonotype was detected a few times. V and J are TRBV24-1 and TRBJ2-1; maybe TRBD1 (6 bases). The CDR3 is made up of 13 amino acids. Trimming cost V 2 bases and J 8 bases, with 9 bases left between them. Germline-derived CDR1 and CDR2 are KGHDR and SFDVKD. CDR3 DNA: TGTGCCACCAGTGATTGGGGGCAGCATGAGCAGTTCTTC. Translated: CATSDWGQHEQFF.

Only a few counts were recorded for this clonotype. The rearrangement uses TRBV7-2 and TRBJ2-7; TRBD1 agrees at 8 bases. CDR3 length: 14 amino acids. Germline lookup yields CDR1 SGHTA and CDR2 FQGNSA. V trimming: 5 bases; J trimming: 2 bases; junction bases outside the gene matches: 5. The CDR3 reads CASSPAGGAYEQYF. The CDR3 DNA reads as TGTGCCAGCAGCCCTGCAGGGGGCGCCTACGAGCAGTACTTC.

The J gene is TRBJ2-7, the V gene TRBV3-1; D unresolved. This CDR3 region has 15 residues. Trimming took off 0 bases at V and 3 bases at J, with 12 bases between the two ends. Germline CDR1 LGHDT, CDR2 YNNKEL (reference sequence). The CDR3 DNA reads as TGTGCCAGCAGCCAAGATTTGTCGGTTAGCTACGAGCAGTACTTC. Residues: CASSQDLSVSYEQYF.

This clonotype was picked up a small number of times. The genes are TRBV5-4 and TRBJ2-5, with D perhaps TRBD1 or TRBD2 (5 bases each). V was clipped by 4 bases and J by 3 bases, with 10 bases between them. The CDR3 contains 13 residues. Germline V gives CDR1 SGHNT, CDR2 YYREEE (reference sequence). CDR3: CASSGDHKETQYF. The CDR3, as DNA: TGTGCCAGCAGCGGGGACCATAAAGAGACCCAGTACTTC.

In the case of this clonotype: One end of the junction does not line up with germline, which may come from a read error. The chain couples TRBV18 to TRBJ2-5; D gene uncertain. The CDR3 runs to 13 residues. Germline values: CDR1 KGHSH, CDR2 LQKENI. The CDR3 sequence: CVSSPRRSETQYF. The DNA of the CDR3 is TGTGTCAGCTCACCCAGACGCTCAGAGACCCAGTACTTC. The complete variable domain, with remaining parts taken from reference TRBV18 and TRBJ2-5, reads NAGVMQNPRHLVRRRGQEARLRCSPMKGHSHVYWYRQLPEEGLKFMVYLQKENIIDESGMPKERFSAEFPKEGPSILRIQQVVRGDSAAYFCVSSPRRSETQYFGPGTRLLVL.

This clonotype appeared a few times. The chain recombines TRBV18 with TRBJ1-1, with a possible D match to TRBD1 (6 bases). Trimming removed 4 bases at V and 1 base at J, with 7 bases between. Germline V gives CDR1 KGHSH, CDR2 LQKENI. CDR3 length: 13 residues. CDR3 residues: CASSRQENTEAFF. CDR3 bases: TGTGCCAGCTCACGACAGGAGAACACTGAAGCTTTCTTT.

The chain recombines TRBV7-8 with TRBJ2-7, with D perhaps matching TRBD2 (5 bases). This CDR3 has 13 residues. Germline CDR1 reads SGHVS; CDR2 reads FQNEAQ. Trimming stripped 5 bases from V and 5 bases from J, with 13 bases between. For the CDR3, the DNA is TGTGCCAGCAGCACGGACTCTCTCGACGAGCAGTACTTC. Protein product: CASSTDSLDEQYF. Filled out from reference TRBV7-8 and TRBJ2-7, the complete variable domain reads GAGVSQSPRYKVAKRGQDVALRCDPISGHVSLFWYQQALGQGPEFLTYFQNEAQLDKSGLPSDRFFAERPEGSVSTLKIQRTQQEDSAVYLCASSTDSLDEQYFGPGTRLTVT.

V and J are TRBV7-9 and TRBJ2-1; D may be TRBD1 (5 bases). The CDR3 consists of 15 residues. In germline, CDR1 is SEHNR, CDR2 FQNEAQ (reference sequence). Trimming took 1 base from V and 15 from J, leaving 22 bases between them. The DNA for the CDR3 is TGTGCCAGCAGCTTAGACGAGAGTAAGGGGCTTTCTTTGTTCTTC. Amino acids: CASSLDESKGLSLFF.

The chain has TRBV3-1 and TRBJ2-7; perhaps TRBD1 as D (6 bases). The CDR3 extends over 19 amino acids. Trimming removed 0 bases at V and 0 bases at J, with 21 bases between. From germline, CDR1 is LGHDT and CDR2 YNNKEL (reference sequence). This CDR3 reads CASSQDVRSTGSFSYEQYF. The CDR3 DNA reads TGTGCCAGCAGCCAAGATGTTCGTAGTACAGGGTCCTTCTCCTACGAGCAGTACTTC.

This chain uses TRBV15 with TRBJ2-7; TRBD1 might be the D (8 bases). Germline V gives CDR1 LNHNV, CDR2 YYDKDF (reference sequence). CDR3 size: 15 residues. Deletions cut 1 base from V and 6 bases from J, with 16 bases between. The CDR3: CATSRGQGRVAEQYF. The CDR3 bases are TGTGCCACCAGCAGAGGACAGGGGAGGGTAGCCGAGCAGTACTTC.

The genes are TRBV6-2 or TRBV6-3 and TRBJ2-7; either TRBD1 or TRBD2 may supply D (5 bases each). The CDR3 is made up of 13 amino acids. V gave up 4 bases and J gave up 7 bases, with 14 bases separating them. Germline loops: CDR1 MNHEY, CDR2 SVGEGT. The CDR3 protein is CASSWTTGGEQYF. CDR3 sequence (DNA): TGTGCCAGCAGTTGGACAACCGGCGGGGAGCAGTACTTC.

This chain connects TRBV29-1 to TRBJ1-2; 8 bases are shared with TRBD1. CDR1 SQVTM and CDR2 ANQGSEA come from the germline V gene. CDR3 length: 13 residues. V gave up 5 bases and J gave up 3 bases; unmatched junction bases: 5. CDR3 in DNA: TGCAGCGTTACCGACAGGGGTGACTATGGCTACACCTTC. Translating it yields CSVTDRGDYGYTF.

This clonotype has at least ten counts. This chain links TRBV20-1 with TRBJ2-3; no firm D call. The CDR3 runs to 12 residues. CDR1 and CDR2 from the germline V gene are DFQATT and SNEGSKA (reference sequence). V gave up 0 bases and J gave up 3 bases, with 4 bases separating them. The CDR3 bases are TGCAGTGCTAGAGAGTGGACAGATACGCAGTATTTT. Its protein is CSAREWTDTQYF.

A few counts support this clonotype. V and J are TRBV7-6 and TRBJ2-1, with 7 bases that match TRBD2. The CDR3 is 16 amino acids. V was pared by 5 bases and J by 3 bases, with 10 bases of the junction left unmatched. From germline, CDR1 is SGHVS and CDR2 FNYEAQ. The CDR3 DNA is TGTGCCAGCAGCCCAGTGGGGACTAAGTACTACAATGAGCAGTTCTTC. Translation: CASSPVGTKYYNEQFF.

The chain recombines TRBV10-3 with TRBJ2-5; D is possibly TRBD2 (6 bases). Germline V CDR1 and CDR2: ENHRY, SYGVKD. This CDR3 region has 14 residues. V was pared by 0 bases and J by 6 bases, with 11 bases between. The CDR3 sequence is CAISESEGTKTQYF. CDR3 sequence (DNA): TGTGCCATCAGTGAGTCGGAGGGAACGAAGACCCAGTACTTC.

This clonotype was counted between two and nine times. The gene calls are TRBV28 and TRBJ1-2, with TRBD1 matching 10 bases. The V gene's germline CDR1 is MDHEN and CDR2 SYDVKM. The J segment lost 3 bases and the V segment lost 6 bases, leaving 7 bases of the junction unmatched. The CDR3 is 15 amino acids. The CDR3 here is CASSPTGTGDYGYTF. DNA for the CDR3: TGTGCCAGCAGCCCGACCGGGACAGGGGACTATGGCTACACCTTC.

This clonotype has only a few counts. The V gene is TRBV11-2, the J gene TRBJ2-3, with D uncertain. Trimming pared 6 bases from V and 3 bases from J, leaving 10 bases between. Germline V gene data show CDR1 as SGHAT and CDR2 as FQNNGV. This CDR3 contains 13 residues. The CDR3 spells CASRSSGTDTQYF. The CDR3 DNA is TGTGCCAGCAGGTCCTCTGGGACAGATACGCAGTATTTT.

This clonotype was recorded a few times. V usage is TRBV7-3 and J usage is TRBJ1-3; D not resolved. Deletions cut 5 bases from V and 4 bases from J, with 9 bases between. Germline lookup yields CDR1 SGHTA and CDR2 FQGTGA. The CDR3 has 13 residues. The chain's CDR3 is CASSLSRGNTIYF. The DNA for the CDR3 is TGTGCCAGCAGCCTATCGCGAGGAAACACCATATATTTT.

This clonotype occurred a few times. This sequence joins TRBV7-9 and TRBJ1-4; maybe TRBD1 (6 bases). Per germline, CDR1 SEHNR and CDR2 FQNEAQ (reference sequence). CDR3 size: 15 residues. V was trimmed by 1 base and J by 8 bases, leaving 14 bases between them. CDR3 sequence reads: CASSLEQGQNEKLFF. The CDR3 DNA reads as TGTGCCAGCAGCTTAGAACAGGGCCAGAACGAAAAACTGTTTTTT.

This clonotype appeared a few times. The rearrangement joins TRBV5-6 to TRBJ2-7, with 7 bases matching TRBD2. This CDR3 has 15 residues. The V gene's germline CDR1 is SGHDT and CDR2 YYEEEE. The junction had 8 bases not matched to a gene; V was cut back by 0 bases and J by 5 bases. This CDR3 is CASSLAGLADHEQYF. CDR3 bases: TGTGCCAGCAGCTTGGCCGGGCTAGCGGACCACGAGCAGTACTTC.

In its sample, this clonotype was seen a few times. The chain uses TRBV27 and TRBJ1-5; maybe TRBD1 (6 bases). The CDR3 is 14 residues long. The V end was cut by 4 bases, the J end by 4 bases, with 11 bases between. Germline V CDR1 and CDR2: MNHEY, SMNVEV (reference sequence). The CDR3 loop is CASSSSDRNQPQHF. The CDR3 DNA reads TGTGCCAGCAGTTCCTCCGACAGGAATCAGCCCCAGCATTTT.

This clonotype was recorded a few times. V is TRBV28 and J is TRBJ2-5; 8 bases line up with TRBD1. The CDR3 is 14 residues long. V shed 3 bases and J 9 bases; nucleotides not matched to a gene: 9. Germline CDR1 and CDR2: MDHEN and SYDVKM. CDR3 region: CASSFSGHRGAQYF. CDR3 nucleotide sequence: TGTGCCAGCAGTTTCTCGGGGCACAGGGGGGCCCAGTACTTC.